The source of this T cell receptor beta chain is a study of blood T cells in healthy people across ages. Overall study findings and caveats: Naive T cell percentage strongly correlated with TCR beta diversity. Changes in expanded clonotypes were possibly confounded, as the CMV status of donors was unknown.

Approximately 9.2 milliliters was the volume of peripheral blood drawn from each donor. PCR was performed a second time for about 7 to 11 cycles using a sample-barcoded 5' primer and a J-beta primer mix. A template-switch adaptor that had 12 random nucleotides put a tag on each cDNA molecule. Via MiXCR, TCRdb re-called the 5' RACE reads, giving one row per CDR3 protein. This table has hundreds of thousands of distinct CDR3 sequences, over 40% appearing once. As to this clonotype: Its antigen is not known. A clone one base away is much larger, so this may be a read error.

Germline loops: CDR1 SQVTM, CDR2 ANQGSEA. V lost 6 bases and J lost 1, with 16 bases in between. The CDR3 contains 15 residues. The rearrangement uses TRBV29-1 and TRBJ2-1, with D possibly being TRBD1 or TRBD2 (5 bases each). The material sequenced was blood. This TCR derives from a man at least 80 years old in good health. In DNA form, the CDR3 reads TGCAGCGTGGGGGTACAGATACAATCCTACAATGAGCAGTTCTTC. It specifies CSVGVQIQSYNEQFF.